Listed below are T cell receptor beta chains from one sample, sequenced in a study of T cell repertoires in cytomegalovirus infection. No cognate antigen is known for these TCRs. TCRdb ran MiXCR on the reads and lists one entry per CDR3 protein. Of under 350,000 distinct CDR3 sequences in the sample, 22% were seen once. The input for sequencing was cultured PBMCs, taken from culture after CMV antigen stimulation. These receptors were collected from a human donor in good health (CMV status not recorded). Some clones in this sample may be carry-over from other donors' samples. Both conserved end residues are part of each CDR3. Each record gives: D gene, J gene, V gene, clone size, CDR3 protein, CDR3 DNA. D genes are given only for firm matches. The listing skips clone size in some rows; elsewhere it reads once, few, many or a size class.

d_gene: -; j_gene: TRBJ2-3; v_gene: TRBV6-6; abundance: -; CDR3aa: CASSFFDTDTQYF; CDR3nt: TGTGCCAGCAGTTTCTTCGACACAGATACGCAGTATTTT
d_gene: -; j_gene: TRBJ2-2; v_gene: TRBV5-1; abundance: few; CDR3aa: CASNAAGQNTGELFF; CDR3nt: TGCGCCAGCAACGCAGCGGGACAGAACACCGGGGAGCTGTTTTTT
d_gene: -; j_gene: TRBJ2-5; v_gene: TRBV12-3/TRBV12-4; abundance: -; CDR3aa: CASSLRQPAETQYF; CDR3nt: TGTGCCAGCAGCCTTAGACAGCCTGCGGAGACCCAGTACTTC
d_gene: TRBD2; j_gene: TRBJ2-5; v_gene: TRBV12-3/TRBV12-4; abundance: few; CDR3aa: CASSSSQGLAGETQYF; CDR3nt: TGTGCCAGCAGTTCCTCCCAGGGGCTAGCGGGAGAGACCCAGTACTTC
d_gene: -; j_gene: TRBJ2-1; v_gene: TRBV6-5; abundance: -; CDR3aa: CASSYPRGGQFF; CDR3nt: TGTGCCAGCAGTTACCCCCGAGGGGGGCAGTTCTTC
d_gene: -; j_gene: TRBJ2-7; v_gene: TRBV28; abundance: -; CDR3aa: CASRGGSLGLYEQYF; CDR3nt: TGTGCCAGCAGAGGGGGGTCCCTGGGGCTCTACGAGCAGTACTTC
d_gene: TRBD2; j_gene: TRBJ2-1; v_gene: TRBV6-2/TRBV6-3; abundance: many; CDR3aa: CASSSLAGLPYNEQFF; CDR3nt: TGTGCCAGCAGTTCCTTAGCGGGACTACCCTACAATGAGCAGTTCTTC
d_gene: TRBD1; j_gene: TRBJ1-6; v_gene: TRBV27; abundance: few; CDR3aa: CASSFNRGRSSYNSPLHF; CDR3nt: TGTGCCAGCAGTTTTAACAGGGGAAGGAGCTCCTATAATTCACCCCTCCACTTT
d_gene: -; j_gene: TRBJ2-1; v_gene: TRBV12-3/TRBV12-4; abundance: -; CDR3aa: CASKGGPWGGEQFF; CDR3nt: TGTGCCAGCAAGGGAGGACCGTGGGGTGGTGAGCAGTTCTTC
d_gene: -; j_gene: TRBJ1-6; v_gene: TRBV5-1; abundance: few; CDR3aa: CASSLAGPEDSPLHF; CDR3nt: TGCGCCAGCAGCTTGGCTGGCCCAGAGGATTCACCCCTCCACTTT
d_gene: -; j_gene: TRBJ2-1; v_gene: TRBV30; abundance: -; CDR3aa: CAWSRTSYNEQFF; CDR3nt: TGTGCCTGGAGTCGTACGTCCTACAATGAGCAGTTCTTC